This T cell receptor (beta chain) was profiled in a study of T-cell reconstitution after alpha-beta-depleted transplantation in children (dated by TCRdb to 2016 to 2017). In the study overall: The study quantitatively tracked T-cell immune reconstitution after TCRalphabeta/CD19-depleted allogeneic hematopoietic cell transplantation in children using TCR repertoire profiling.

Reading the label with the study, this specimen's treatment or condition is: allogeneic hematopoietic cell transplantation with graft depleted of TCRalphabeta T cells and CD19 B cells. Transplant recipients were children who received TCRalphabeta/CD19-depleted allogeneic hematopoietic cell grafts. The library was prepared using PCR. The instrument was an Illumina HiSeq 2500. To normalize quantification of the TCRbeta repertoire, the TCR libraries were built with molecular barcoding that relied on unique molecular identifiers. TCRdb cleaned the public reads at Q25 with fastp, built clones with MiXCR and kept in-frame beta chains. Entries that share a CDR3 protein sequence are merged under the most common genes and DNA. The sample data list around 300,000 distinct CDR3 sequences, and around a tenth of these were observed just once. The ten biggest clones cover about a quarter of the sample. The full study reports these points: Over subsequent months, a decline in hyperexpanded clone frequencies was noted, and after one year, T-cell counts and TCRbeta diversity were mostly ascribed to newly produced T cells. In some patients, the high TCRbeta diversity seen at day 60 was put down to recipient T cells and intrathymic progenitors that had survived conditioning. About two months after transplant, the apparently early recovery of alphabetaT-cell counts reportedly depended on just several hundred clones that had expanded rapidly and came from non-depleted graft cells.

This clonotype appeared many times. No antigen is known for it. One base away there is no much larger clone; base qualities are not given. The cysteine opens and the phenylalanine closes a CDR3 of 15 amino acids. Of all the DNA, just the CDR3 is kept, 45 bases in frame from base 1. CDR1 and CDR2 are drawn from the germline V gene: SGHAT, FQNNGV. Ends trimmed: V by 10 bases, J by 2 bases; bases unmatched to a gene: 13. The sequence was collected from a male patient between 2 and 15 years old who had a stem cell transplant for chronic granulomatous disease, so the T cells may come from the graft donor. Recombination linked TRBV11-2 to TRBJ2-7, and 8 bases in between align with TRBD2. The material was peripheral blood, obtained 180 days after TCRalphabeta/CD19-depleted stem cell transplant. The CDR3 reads CATRRISGDPYEQYF. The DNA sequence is TGTGCCACCCGACGGATTAGCGGGGACCCCTACGAGCAGTACTTC.